This entry lists 11 T cell receptor beta chains sequenced from one sample in a study of blood T cell repertoires in COVID-19. Clones were read by immunoSEQ multiplex PCR, and TCRdb kept only the in-frame ones, dropping some. This repertoire shows more than 300,000 clones, around 83% found once; its top ten account for approximately 1.1%. Sequenced: peripheral blood. The receptors stem from a woman in her fifties or sixties with acute or convalescent COVID-19.

V gene TRBV19 combines with J gene TRBJ2-1; 8 bases fit TRBD1. V gave up 0 bases and J gave up 6 bases; unmatched junction bases: 10. Per the germline V gene, CDR1 is LNHDA and CDR2 is SQIVND (reference sequence). The CDR3 has 17 amino acids. The CDR3 bases are TGTGCCAGTAGTATAGATGAGGCAGGGGACAGGTCCAATGAGCAGTTCTTC. Encoded protein: CASSIDEAGDRSNEQFF.

This clone was observed once. The rearrangement links TRBV4-2 to TRBJ1-5; D not certain. Germline assignment: CDR1 LGHNA and CDR2 YNFKEQ. Trimming removed 1 base from V and 3 bases from J, with 13 bases in between. The CDR3 contains 16 residues. The CDR3 protein is CASSQGALVSNQPQHF. The CDR3 coding sequence is TGTGCCAGCAGCCAAGGTGCACTCGTTTCCAATCAGCCCCAGCATTTT.

The chain uses TRBV18 and TRBJ1-1, with D possibly being TRBD1 (5 bases). Trimming took 7 bases from V and 2 from J, leaving 11 bases between them. The CDR3 has 13 residues. CDR1 and CDR2 from the germline V gene are KGHSH and LQKENI. The CDR3: CASFRDSNTEAFF. For the CDR3, the DNA is TGTGCCAGCTTCAGGGACTCTAACACTGAAGCTTTCTTT.

The chain has TRBV3-1 (or the pseudogene TRBV3-2) and TRBJ1-6, with D perhaps TRBD1 (5 bases). V was pared by 4 bases and J by 8 bases, with 15 bases between. This CDR3 is built from 15 residues. From germline, CDR1 is LGHDT and CDR2 YNNKEL (reference sequence). The CDR3 DNA follows: TGTGCCAGCAGCCGGACATTACGCGGGGATTCACCCCTCCACTTT. This translates into CASSRTLRGDSPLHF.

The CDR3 DNA reads TGTGCCAGCTCACAGGGGTCAGAGACCCAGTACTTC. Its translation: CASSQGSETQYF. V usage is TRBV18 and J usage is TRBJ2-5; maybe TRBD1 (5 bases). Trimming removed 4 bases at V and 4 bases at J, with 7 bases between. From germline, CDR1 is KGHSH and CDR2 LQKENI. There are 12 residues in the CDR3.

This clone was counted a few times. The chain has TRBV27 and TRBJ1-5; TRBD1 matches at 8 bases. The CDR3 is 14 residues long. V was pared by 8 bases and J by 5 bases, with 8 bases of the junction left unmatched. CDR1 is MNHEY, CDR2 SMNVEV, per germline (reference sequence). CDR3 coding DNA: TGTGCCAGCGCCAGGGGGCGGTCGGATCAGCCCCAGCATTTT. It is translated as CASARGRSDQPQHF.

The sample holds a few counts of this clone. V usage is TRBV3-1 (or the pseudogene TRBV3-2) and J usage is TRBJ1-2; D gene unclear. Per germline, CDR1 LGHDT and CDR2 YNNKEL (reference sequence). The CDR3 is 13 amino acids. The V gene lost 1 base and the J gene lost 8 bases, with 11 bases spanning the gap. The CDR3 region has the DNA TGTGCCAGCAGCCAAGCTGGGGAGGAAGGCTACACCTTC. It encodes CASSQAGEEGYTF.

This chain uses TRBV28 with TRBJ1-1, with D maybe TRBD1 (5 bases). CDR3 length equals 16 residues. CDR1 and CDR2 from the germline V gene are MDHEN and SYDVKM. V gave up 3 bases and J gave up 2 bases, with 16 bases separating them. CDR3 in DNA: TGTGCCAGCAGTTTTAATCAGGGATCAGTAAACACTGAAGCTTTCTTT. Protein product: CASSFNQGSVNTEAFF.

This sequence joins TRBV2 and TRBJ2-5, with a weak D call TRBD2 (5 bases). The V and J ends lost 8 bases and 1 base respectively, with 11 bases between them. The CDR3 is 13 amino acids. Looked up from germline, CDR1 is SNHLY and CDR2 is FYNNEI. CDR3 residues: CASSWSGQETQYF. For the CDR3, the DNA is TGTGCCAGCTCCTGGAGCGGCCAAGAGACCCAGTACTTC.

This clone has only a few counts. Here the CDR3 DNA reads TGTGCCAGCAGCTACCTTGGACCGGGGACTGAAGCTTTCTTT. This encodes CASSYLGPGTEAFF. The V gene is TRBV3-1 (or the pseudogene TRBV3-2), the J gene TRBJ1-1; D is uncertain. There are 14 residues in the CDR3. V was trimmed by 5 bases and J by 5 bases, leaving 15 bases between them. The germline CDR1 and CDR2 sequences are LGHDT and YNNKEL (reference sequence).

The chain recombines TRBV1 with TRBJ1-4. TRBV1 is an annotated pseudogene. The CDR3 has 15 amino acids. Here the CDR3 reads CTSSQVFRDNEKLFF. The CDR3 coding sequence is TGCACCAGCAGCCAAGTTTTTAGAGATAATGAAAAACTGTTTTTT.